Shown below are 24 T cell receptor beta chains from a single sample sequenced in a study of PD-1 blockade in classical Hodgkin lymphoma. Only in-frame clones appear in the TCRdb table, and some are missing; sequencing was by immunoSEQ multiplex PCR. The sample shows under 130,000 clones, roughly nine tenths of them seen only once. The time point is: cycle 4 day 1 (C4D1), after 5 to 7 weeks of nivolumab. Brentuximab vedotin exposure varied among the patients, all of whom had relapsed after autologous stem cell transplantation. The source material was peripheral blood mononuclear cells (PBMCs), sampled before the fourth cycle of nivolumab. The receptors shown here come from a human donor with classical Hodgkin lymphoma.

The rearrangement links TRBV4-3 to TRBJ2-7, with TRBD2 matching over 7 bases. With 1 base clipped from V and 4 bases from J, the junction kept 7 bases outside the gene matches. The CDR3 runs 15 residues. From germline, CDR1 is LGHNA and CDR2 YSLEER. This CDR3 is CASSQGSAGQYEQYF. CDR3 nucleotide sequence: TGCGCCAGCAGCCAAGGGTCAGCGGGGCAATACGAGCAGTACTTC.

V gene TRBV5-3 combines with J gene TRBJ2-5; TRBD1 aligns across 10 bases. TRBV5-3 carries the ORF label, with uncertain function. V dropped 0 bases and J dropped 4; count of bases not matched to a gene: 18. The CDR3 is made up of 20 amino acids. The CDR3 reads CARSLVVFRQGARGGETQYF. CDR3 DNA: TGTGCCAGAAGCTTGGTTGTCTTTCGACAGGGGGCAAGGGGTGGAGAGACCCAGTACTTC.

V is TRBV5-5 and J is TRBJ2-7; D is ambiguous. Looked up from germline, CDR1 is SGHKS and CDR2 is YYEKEE (reference sequence). Trimming stripped 4 bases from V and 5 bases from J, with 19 bases between. The CDR3 covers 15 residues. CDR3 DNA sequence: TGTGCCAGCAGCGTCAGGCTTCTGAGGTCCCACGAGCAGTACTTC. Amino acid sequence: CASSVRLLRSHEQYF.

The chain uses TRBV30 and TRBJ1-1; possibly TRBD1 for D (5 bases). The CDR3 consists of 13 residues. V lost 4 bases to trimming and J lost 6 bases, with 15 bases between them. Germline CDR1 reads GTSNPN; CDR2 reads SVGIG (reference sequence). The CDR3 sequence is CAWMLTRRAEAFF. The CDR3 nucleotides read TGTGCCTGGATGTTGACCCGCAGGGCTGAAGCTTTCTTT.

The V call is TRBV5-3, the J call TRBJ2-5; 13 nucleotides align to TRBD2. TRBV5-3 belongs to the ORF category, with a function that is uncertain. Trimming removed 0 bases from V and 1 base from J; junction bases left unmatched: 9. This CDR3 region has 19 residues. In DNA, the CDR3 is TGTGCCAGAAGCTTGGTCGTAGGACTAGCGGGAGAGACCCAAGAGACCCAGTACTTC. This sequence encodes CARSLVVGLAGETQETQYF.

The rearrangement links TRBV4-3 to TRBJ2-1, with a tentative D call TRBD2 (6 bases). CDR1 is LGHNA, CDR2 YSLEER, per germline. The CDR3 is 19 residues long. V was trimmed by 0 bases and J by 6 bases, leaving 24 bases between them. CDR3 region: CASSQERGPGLLDSNEQFF. The CDR3 coding sequence is TGCGCCAGCAGCCAAGAACGGGGACCGGGACTCTTAGATAGCAATGAGCAGTTCTTC.

This clone was observed a few times. This chain joins TRBV10-2 and TRBJ1-5; D gene uncertain. Germline values: CDR1 WSHSY, CDR2 SAAADI. The V end lost 0 bases, the J end lost 9 bases, and 18 bases lay between the germline ends. The CDR3 consists of 16 residues. CDR3 sequence reads: CASSESLRTVPRPQHF. The CDR3 DNA is TGCGCCAGCAGTGAGTCGTTGAGGACGGTCCCTCGGCCCCAGCATTTT.

The CDR3 sequence is CASSHREAGNTIYF. The CDR3 region has the DNA TGTGCCAGCAGTCACAGGGAAGCTGGAAACACCATATATTTT. This chain connects TRBV28 to TRBJ1-3, with D perhaps matching TRBD1 (6 bases). The germline CDR1 and CDR2 sequences are MDHEN and SYDVKM. The V and J ends lost 5 bases and 2 bases respectively, with 10 bases between them. CDR3 size: 14 residues.

This CDR3 is CASTRGNSNQPQHF. The CDR3, as DNA: TGTGCCAGTACCAGGGGGAATAGCAATCAGCCCCAGCATTTT. This chain connects TRBV19 to TRBJ1-5; 7 nucleotides line up with TRBD1. CDR3 length: 14 amino acids. J was trimmed by 0 bases and V by 7 bases; bases with no gene match: 3. Germline assignment: CDR1 LNHDA and CDR2 SQIVND (reference sequence).

The chain couples TRBV2 to TRBJ2-5, with TRBD1 matching 7 bases. CDR1 and CDR2 (germline): SNHLY, FYNNEI. The CDR3 runs 12 residues. V was pared by 4 bases and J by 12 bases, with 8 bases of the junction left unmatched. The CDR3 is CASSVFQGDKYF. DNA for the CDR3: TGTGCCAGCAGTGTATTCCAGGGGGATAAGTACTTC.

The J gene is TRBJ2-3, the V gene TRBV19; 12 bases align to TRBD2. The length of the CDR3 is 16 residues. Trimming cost V 4 bases and J 2 bases; bases outside gene matches: 4. Looked up from germline, CDR1 is LNHDA and CDR2 is SQIVND (reference sequence). This CDR3 is CASSRLAGVFTDTQYF. CDR3 nucleotides: TGTGCCAGTAGTAGACTAGCGGGGGTTTTCACAGATACGCAGTATTTT.

The chain uses TRBV27 and TRBJ2-5, with D perhaps TRBD1 or TRBD2 (5 bases each). This CDR3 is built from 15 residues. Trimming cost V 2 bases and J 3 bases, with 13 bases left between them. Per germline, CDR1 MNHEY and CDR2 SMNVEV (reference sequence). This chain's CDR3 is CASSLRVRGKETQYF. The CDR3, as DNA: TGTGCCAGCAGTTTAAGGGTGAGGGGTAAAGAGACCCAGTACTTC.

The chain uses TRBV7-9 and TRBJ2-1, with D possibly called TRBD1 or TRBD2 (5 bases each). This CDR3 region has 18 residues. The germline V and J ends were trimmed by 1 base and 5 bases, with 21 bases remaining between them. Germline CDR1 reads SEHNR; CDR2 reads FQNEAQ (reference sequence). CDR3 sequence reads: CASSLEGTARRVNNEQFF. The DNA for the CDR3 is TGTGCCAGCAGCTTAGAAGGGACGGCCAGACGTGTCAACAATGAGCAGTTCTTC.

V and J are TRBV4-3 and TRBJ1-2; D gene uncertain. Germline assignment: CDR1 LGHNA and CDR2 YSLEER. Trimming stripped 0 bases from V and 3 bases from J, with 14 bases between. The CDR3 loop spans 16 amino acids. The chain's CDR3 is CASSQERHQTYYGYTF. The CDR3 nucleotides read TGCGCCAGCAGCCAAGAAAGGCACCAGACATACTATGGCTACACCTTC.

V usage is TRBV30 and J usage is TRBJ2-7, with a weak D call TRBD1 (6 bases). CDR3 length: 12 amino acids. V lost 5 bases to trimming and J lost 3 bases, with 11 bases between them. The germline CDR1 and CDR2 sequences are GTSNPN and SVGIG (reference sequence). CDR3 amino acids: CAWSRDNYEQYF. CDR3 coding DNA: TGTGCCTGGTCCCGGGACAACTACGAGCAGTACTTC.

V usage is TRBV6-1 and J usage is TRBJ2-2; maybe TRBD1 (5 bases). CDR1 and CDR2 (germline): MNHNS, SASEGT. V was trimmed by 6 bases and J by 2 bases, leaving 10 bases between them. The CDR3 length is 14 residues. The CDR3 reads CASRVTVNTGELFF. The CDR3 DNA reads as TGTGCCAGCAGGGTGACAGTAAACACCGGGGAGCTGTTTTTT.

J is TRBJ2-2 and V is TRBV18, with 9 bases that match TRBD2. The CDR3 covers 18 residues. Germline V gene sequence: CDR1 KGHSH, CDR2 LQKENI. The J segment lost 0 bases and the V segment lost 3 bases, leaving 8 bases of the junction unmatched. The CDR3 DNA is TGTGCCAGCTCACCGATCCTAGCGGGAATCGCGAACACCGGGGAGCTGTTTTTT. It encodes CASSPILAGIANTGELFF.

V usage is TRBV4-3 and J usage is TRBJ2-1, with a weak D call TRBD2 (6 bases). The CDR3 covers 13 residues. Trimming took off 1 base at V and 15 bases at J, with 16 bases between the two ends. Looked up from germline, CDR1 is LGHNA and CDR2 is YSLEER. The CDR3 here is CASSQAMEGMRFF. The CDR3, as DNA: TGCGCCAGCAGCCAAGCTATGGAGGGAATGCGGTTCTTC.

V is TRBV7-2 and J is TRBJ2-7, with D possibly called TRBD1 or TRBD2 (5 bases each). Deletions cut 1 base from V and 1 base from J, with 14 bases between. CDR3 length: 16 residues. The germline V gene encodes CDR1 SGHTA and CDR2 FQGNSA. The CDR3 DNA reads TGTGCCAGCAGCTTAGGTGGGGGTCTTTTGTCCTACGAGCAGTACTTC. It encodes CASSLGGGLLSYEQYF. Full variable domain (outside the CDR3, taken from reference TRBV7-2 and TRBJ2-7): GAGVSQSPSNKVTEKGKDVELRCDPISGHTALYWYRQSLGQGLEFLIYFQGNSAPDKSGLPSDRFSAERTGGSVSTLTIQRTQQEDSAVYLCASSLGGGLLSYEQYFGPGTRLTVT.

There are a few counts of this clone. The rearrangement uses TRBV28 and TRBJ2-7; D gene unclear. CDR3 length: 14 amino acids. Between the trimmed V and J ends, which lost 6 bases and 5 bases, there was a span of 17 bases. Germline V gives CDR1 MDHEN, CDR2 SYDVKM. The CDR3 region is CASSPPDWGNEQYF. CDR3 in DNA: TGTGCCAGCAGCCCGCCGGATTGGGGAAACGAGCAGTACTTC.

This chain uses TRBV19 with TRBJ2-5, with unresolved D. Trimming removed 3 bases from V and 3 bases from J, with 8 bases in between. The CDR3 covers 13 residues. Per the germline V gene, CDR1 is LNHDA and CDR2 is SQIVND (reference sequence). CDR3 loop: CASSIVGEETQYF. CDR3 bases: TGTGCCAGTAGTATTGTAGGAGAAGAGACCCAGTACTTC.

V gene TRBV2 combines with J gene TRBJ2-3; D is unresolved. Deletions cut 8 bases from V and 8 bases from J, with 17 bases between. CDR3 length: 13 amino acids. Germline loops: CDR1 SNHLY, CDR2 FYNNEI. In DNA, the CDR3 is TGTGCCAGCTCCGGATTCAGCGAAGGTACGCAGTATTTT. It codes for CASSGFSEGTQYF.

This chain uses TRBV28 with TRBJ1-1; 12 positions match TRBD1. The CDR3 sequence is 15 residues long. With 6 bases clipped from V and 8 bases from J, the junction kept 10 bases outside the gene matches. Germline assignment: CDR1 MDHEN and CDR2 SYDVKM. CDR3 sequence reads: CASSLAGTGGGEAFF. The CDR3 DNA follows: TGTGCCAGCAGCTTAGCCGGGACAGGGGGCGGGGAAGCTTTCTTT.

V usage is TRBV30 and J usage is TRBJ1-2, with D unresolved. V gave up 1 base and J gave up 5 bases, with 20 bases separating them. Germline CDR1 GTSNPN, CDR2 SVGIG (reference sequence). This CDR3 has 16 amino acids. CDR3 bases: TGTGCCTGGAGTGCCGGCTGGACCCCGGCGCTGTATGGCTACACCTTC. Translated, it gives CAWSAGWTPALYGYTF.